The next 10 T cell receptor beta chains were all read from a single sample in a study of OX40 agonist ivuxolimab in advanced cancers. This table comes from immunoSEQ multiplex PCR, and its TCRdb copy is limited to in-frame clones, with some not included. This table has 100,000 or so clones, more than 85% appearing once. The input for sequencing was CD4+ or CD8+ T cells sorted from blood, taken in a trial of the OX40 agonist ivuxolimab. These receptors all come from an adult with an advanced solid tumor such as melanoma, head and neck, liver or kidney cancer.

DNA for the CDR3: TGTGCCATCAGTGAGTGGGGATCCACCCCCCAGCAGTACTTC. This translates into CAISEWGSTPQQYF. This chain joins TRBV10-3 and TRBJ2-7, with no clear D. This CDR3 is built from 14 residues. Germline assignment: CDR1 ENHRY and CDR2 SYGVKD. V was cut by 1 base and J by 8 bases, with 15 bases left in between.

This clone was seen only once. The chain uses TRBV28 and TRBJ2-1, with 15 bases matching TRBD2. The V segment lost 3 bases and the J segment 4 bases; nucleotides outside the gene matches: 10. The CDR3 is 19 residues long. From germline, CDR1 is MDHEN and CDR2 SYDVKM. The CDR3 is CASSFTGLAGGSRYNEQFF. CDR3 DNA: TGTGCCAGCAGTTTTACCGGACTAGCGGGAGGGTCCAGGTACAATGAGCAGTTCTTC.

The V and J genes are TRBV2 and TRBJ1-3; D unclear. V lost 0 bases and J lost 0, with 9 bases in between. Germline CDR1 is SNHLY and CDR2 is FYNNEI. This CDR3 has 16 residues. The CDR3 DNA is TGTGCCAGCAGTGAAGCGCCGAGGTACTCTGGAAACACCATATATTTT. Its protein product is CASSEAPRYSGNTIYF.

The rearrangement links TRBV19 to TRBJ1-2; D ambiguous. V lost 0 bases, J lost 6 bases, and 11 bases lay in between. Germline V gives CDR1 LNHDA, CDR2 SQIVND (reference sequence). CDR3 length: 14 amino acids. CDR3 sequence: CASSIEARRHGYTF. As DNA, the CDR3 is TGTGCCAGTAGTATAGAGGCCAGGCGACATGGCTACACCTTC. Using reference TRBV19 and TRBJ1-2 for the parts outside the CDR3, the full variable domain is DGGITQSPKYLFRKEGQNVTLSCEQNLNHDAMYWYRQDPGQGLRLIYYSQIVNDFQKGDIAEGYSVSREKKESFPLTVTSAQKNPTAFYLCASSIEARRHGYTFGSGTRLTVV.

This clone has just one count. This chain links TRBV29-1 with TRBJ2-7; 9 bases align to TRBD1. The CDR3 runs 14 residues. Germline CDR1 SQVTM, CDR2 ANQGSEA. The trim removed 5 bases at V and 3 bases at J, leaving 8 bases unmatched. The CDR3 DNA reads as TGCAGCGTTAAGGTCGGGACAGGGATCTACGAGCAGTACTTC. It yields the protein CSVKVGTGIYEQYF.

This chain uses TRBV20-1 with TRBJ1-1; D is undetermined. The CDR3 has 11 residues. V lost 3 bases to trimming and J lost 6 bases, with 8 bases between them. The V gene's germline CDR1 is DFQATT and CDR2 SNEGSKA (reference sequence). CDR3: CSASEGPEAFF. CDR3 sequence (DNA): TGCAGTGCTAGCGAGGGTCCTGAAGCTTTCTTT.

The chain carries TRBV7-2 and TRBJ2-3; TRBD2 matches 8 bases. The germline V gene has CDR1 SGHTA and CDR2 FQGNSA. The CDR3 contains 15 residues. With V trimmed by 3 bases and J by 5 bases, 7 bases remained unmatched. The CDR3 DNA reads as TGTGCCAGCAGCTTTAAAGCGGGAGTGGTAGATACGCAGTATTTT. Translating gives CASSFKAGVVDTQYF.

This clone is a singleton in its sample. The V call is TRBV11-3, the J call TRBJ2-7; TRBD2 agrees at 9 bases. Germline-derived CDR1 and CDR2 are SGHNT and YENEEA. Trimming took 5 bases from V and 4 from J; bases not matched to a gene: 12. The CDR3 length is 16 residues. The CDR3 coding sequence is TGTGCCAGCAGCCCCCCCAGCCCTCTAGCGGGATACGAGCAGTACTTC. Its translation: CASSPPSPLAGYEQYF.

J is TRBJ2-2 and V is TRBV28; D unclear. This CDR3 region has 13 residues. Germline assignment: CDR1 MDHEN and CDR2 SYDVKM. V lost 6 bases, J lost 4 bases, and 9 bases lay in between. The DNA of the CDR3 is TGTGCCAGCAGGCAGGCGATCACCGGGGAGCTGTTTTTT. This encodes CASRQAITGELFF.

The chain is built from TRBV19 and TRBJ2-7, with 10 bases aligning to TRBD1. The CDR3 totals 15 residues. J gave up 4 bases and V 4 bases, and 7 bases lay outside the gene matches. Germline assignment: CDR1 LNHDA and CDR2 SQIVND (reference sequence). CDR3 sequence (DNA): TGTGCCAGTAGTAAGGTCGGGACAGGGGCGTACGAGCAGTACTTC. Amino acid sequence: CASSKVGTGAYEQYF.